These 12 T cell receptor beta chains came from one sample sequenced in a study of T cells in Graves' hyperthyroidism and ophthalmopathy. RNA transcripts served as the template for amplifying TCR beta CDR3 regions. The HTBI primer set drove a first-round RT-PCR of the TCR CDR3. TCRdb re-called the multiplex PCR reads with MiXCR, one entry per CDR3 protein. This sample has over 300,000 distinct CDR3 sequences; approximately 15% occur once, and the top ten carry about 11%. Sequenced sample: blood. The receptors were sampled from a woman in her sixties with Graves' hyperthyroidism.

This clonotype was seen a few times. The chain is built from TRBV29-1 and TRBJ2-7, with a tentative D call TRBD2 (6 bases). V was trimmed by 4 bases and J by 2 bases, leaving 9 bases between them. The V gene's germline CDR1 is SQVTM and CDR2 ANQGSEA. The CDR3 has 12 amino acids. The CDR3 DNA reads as TGCAGCGTTGCGGAGGGGACCTACGAGCAGTACTTC. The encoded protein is CSVAEGTYEQYF.

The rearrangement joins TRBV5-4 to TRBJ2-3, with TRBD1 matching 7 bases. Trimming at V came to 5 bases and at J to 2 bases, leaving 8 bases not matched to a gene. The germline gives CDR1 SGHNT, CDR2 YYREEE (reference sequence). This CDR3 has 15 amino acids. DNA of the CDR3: TGTGCCAGCAGTATTGACAGGGCAACCACAGATACGCAGTATTTT. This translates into CASSIDRATTDTQYF. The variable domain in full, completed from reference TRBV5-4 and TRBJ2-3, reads ETGVTQSPTHLIKTRGQQVTLRCSSQSGHNTVSWYQQALGQGPQFIFQYYREEENGRGNFPPRFSGLQFPNYSSELNVNALELDDSALYLCASSIDRATTDTQYFGPGTRLTVL.

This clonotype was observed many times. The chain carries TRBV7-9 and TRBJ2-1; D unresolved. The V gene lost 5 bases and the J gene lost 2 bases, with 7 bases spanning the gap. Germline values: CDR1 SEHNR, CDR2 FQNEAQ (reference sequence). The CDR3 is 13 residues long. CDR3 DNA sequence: TGTGCCAGCAGCCTCCCTCCCTACAATGAGCAGTTCTTC. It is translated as CASSLPPYNEQFF. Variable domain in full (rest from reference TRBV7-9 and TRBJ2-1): DTGVSQNPRHKITKRGQNVTFRCDPISEHNRLYWYRQTLGQGPEFLTYFQNEAQLEKSRLLSDRFSAERPKGSFSTLEIQRTEQGDSAMYLCASSLPPYNEQFFGPGTRLTVL.

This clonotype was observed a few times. This CDR3 reads CASSLGGLVGETQYF. The CDR3 region has the DNA TGTGCCAGCAGCTTAGGGGGGCTGGTTGGAGAGACCCAGTACTTC. The chain is built from TRBV7-8 and TRBJ2-5; possible D gene TRBD1, 6 bases. The CDR3 is made up of 15 amino acids. V lost 1 base and J 4 bases, leaving 13 bases between the germline ends. Germline V gives CDR1 SGHVS, CDR2 FQNEAQ. The full variable domain, in which reference TRBV7-8 and TRBJ2-5 provide the parts outside the CDR3, is GAGVSQSPRYKVAKRGQDVALRCDPISGHVSLFWYQQALGQGPEFLTYFQNEAQLDKSGLPSDRFFAERPEGSVSTLKIQRTQQEDSAVYLCASSLGGLVGETQYFGPGTRLLVL.

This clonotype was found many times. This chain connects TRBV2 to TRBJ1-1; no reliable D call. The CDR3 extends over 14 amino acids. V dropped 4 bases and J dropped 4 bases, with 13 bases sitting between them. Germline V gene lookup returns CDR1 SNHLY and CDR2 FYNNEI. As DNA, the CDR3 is TGTGCCAGCAGTGGCCCCTCATTTATCACTGAAGCTTTCTTT. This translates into CASSGPSFITEAFF. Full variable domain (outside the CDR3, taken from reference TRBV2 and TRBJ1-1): EPEVTQTPSHQVTQMGQEVILRCVPISNHLYFYWYRQILGQKVEFLVSFYNNEISEKSEIFDDQFSVERPDGSNFTLKIRSTKLEDSAMYFCASSGPSFITEAFFGQGTRLTVV.

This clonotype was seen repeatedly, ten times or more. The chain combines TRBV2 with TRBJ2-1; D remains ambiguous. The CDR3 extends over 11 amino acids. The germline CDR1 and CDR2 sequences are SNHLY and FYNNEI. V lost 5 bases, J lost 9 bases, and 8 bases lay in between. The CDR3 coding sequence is TGTGCCAGCAGTCCGCAGGCTGAGCAGTTCTTC. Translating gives CASSPQAEQFF.

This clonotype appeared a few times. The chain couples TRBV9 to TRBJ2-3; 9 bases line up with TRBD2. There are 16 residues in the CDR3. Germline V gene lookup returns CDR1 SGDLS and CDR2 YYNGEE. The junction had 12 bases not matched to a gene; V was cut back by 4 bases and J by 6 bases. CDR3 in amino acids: CASSPPLAGLADTQYF. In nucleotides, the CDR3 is TGTGCCAGCAGCCCTCCACTAGCGGGCCTAGCGGATACGCAGTATTTT.

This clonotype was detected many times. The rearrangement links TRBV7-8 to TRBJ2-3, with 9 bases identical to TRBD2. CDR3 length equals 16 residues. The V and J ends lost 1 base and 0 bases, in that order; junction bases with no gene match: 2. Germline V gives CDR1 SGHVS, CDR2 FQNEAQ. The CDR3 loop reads CASSLGSGRSTDTQYF. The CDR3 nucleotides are TGTGCCAGCAGCTTAGGTAGCGGGAGAAGCACAGATACGCAGTATTTT.

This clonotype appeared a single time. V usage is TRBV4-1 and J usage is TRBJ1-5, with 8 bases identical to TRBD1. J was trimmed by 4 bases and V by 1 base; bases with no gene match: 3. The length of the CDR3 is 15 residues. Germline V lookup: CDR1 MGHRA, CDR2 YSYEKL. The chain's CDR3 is CASSQGTGLNQPQHF. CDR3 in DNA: TGCGCCAGCAGCCAAGGGACAGGGCTAAATCAGCCCCAGCATTTT.

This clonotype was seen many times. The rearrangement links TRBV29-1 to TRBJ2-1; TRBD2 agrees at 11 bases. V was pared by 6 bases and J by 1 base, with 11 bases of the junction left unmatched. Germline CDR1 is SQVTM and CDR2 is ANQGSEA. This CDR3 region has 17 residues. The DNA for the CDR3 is TGCAGCGTAAGGCTCTGGGGACTAGCGGTATCCTACAATGAGCAGTTCTTC. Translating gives CSVRLWGLAVSYNEQFF.

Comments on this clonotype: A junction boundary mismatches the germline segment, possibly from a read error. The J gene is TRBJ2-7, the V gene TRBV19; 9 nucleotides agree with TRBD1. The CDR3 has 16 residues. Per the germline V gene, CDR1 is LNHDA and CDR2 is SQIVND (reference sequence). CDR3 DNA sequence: TGTGCCAATAGTATGAGGGTGGGGACAGGGACCTACGAGCAGTACTTC. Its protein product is CANSMRVGTGTYEQYF.

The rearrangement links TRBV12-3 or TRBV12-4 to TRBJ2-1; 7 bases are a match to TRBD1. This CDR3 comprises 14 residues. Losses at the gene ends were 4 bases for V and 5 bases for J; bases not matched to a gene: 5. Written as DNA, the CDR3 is TGTGCCAGCAGTTCGGGACAGCACAACAATGAGCAGTTCTTC. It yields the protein CASSSGQHNNEQFF.